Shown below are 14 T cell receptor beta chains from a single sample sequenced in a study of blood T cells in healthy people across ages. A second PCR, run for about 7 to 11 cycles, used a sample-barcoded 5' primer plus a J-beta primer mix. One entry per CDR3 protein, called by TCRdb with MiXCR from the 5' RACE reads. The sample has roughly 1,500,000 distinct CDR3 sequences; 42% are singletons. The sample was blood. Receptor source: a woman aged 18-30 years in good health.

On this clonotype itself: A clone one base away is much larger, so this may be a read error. CDR3 residues: CSVVFSGWGEAYNEQYF. The DNA of the CDR3 is TGCAGCGTTGTATTCTCGGGCTGGGGGGAGGCCTACAATGAGCAGTACTTC. The chain is built from TRBV29-1 and TRBJ2-1; TRBD2 is a possible D gene (6 bases). The DNA end favors TRBJ2-7, so the J call may be wrong. The germline gives CDR1 SQVTM, CDR2 ANQGSEA. The CDR3 extends over 17 amino acids.

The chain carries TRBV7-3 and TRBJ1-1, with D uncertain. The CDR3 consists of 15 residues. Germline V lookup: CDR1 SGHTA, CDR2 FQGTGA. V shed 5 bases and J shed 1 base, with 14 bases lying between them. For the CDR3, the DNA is TGTGCCAGCAGCCCTATAGAGAACTCGAACACTGAAGCTTTCTTT. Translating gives CASSPIENSNTEAFF.

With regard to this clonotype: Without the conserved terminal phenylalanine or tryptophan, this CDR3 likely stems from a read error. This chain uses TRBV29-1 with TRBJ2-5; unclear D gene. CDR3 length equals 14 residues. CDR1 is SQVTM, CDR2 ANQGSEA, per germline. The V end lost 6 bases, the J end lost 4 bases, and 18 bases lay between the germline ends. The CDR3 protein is CSVTAASHGETQYL. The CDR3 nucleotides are TGCAGCGTGACCGCAGCTAGTCACGGAGAGACCCAGTACTTA.

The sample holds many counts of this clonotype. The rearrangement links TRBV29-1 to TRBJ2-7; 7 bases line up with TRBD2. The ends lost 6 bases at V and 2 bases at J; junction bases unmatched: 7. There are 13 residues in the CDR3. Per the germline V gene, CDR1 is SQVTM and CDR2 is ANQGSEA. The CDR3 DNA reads TGCAGCGTGGGGAGCGGGGTAACCTACGAGCAGTACTTC. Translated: CSVGSGVTYEQYF.

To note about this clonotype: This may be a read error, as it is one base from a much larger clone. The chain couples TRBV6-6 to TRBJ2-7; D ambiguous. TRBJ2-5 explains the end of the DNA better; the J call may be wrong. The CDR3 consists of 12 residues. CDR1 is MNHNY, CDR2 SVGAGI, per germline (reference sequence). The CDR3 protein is CASSYGWETQYF. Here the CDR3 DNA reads TGTGCCAGCAGTTACGGGTGGGAGACCCAGTACTTC.

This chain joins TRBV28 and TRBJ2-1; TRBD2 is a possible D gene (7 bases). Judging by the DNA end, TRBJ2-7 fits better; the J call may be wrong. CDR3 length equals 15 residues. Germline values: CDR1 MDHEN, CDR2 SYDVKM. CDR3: CASSFMGGGYNEQYF. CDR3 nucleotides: TGTGCCAGCAGTTTTATGGGGGGGGGCTACAATGAGCAGTACTTC.

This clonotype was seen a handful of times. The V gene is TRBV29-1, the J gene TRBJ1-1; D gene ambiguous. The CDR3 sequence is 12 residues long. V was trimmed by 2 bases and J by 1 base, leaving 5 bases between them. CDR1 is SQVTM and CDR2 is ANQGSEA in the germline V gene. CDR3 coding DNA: TGCAGCGTTGAATTGGAGAACACTGAAGCTTTCTTT. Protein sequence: CSVELENTEAFF.

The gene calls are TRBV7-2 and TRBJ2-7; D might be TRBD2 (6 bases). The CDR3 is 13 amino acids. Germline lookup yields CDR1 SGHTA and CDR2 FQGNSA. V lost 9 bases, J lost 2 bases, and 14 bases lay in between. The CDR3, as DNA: TGTGCCAGTAGAGAGCCTAGCGCCTACGAGCAGTACTTC. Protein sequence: CASREPSAYEQYF.

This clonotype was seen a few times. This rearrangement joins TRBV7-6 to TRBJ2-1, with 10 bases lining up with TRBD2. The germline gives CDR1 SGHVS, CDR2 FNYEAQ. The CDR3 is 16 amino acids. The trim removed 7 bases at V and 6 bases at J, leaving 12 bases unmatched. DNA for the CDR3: TGTGCCAGCACCGACCTAGCGGGAGTTCGTAGCAATGAGCAGTTCTTC. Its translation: CASTDLAGVRSNEQFF. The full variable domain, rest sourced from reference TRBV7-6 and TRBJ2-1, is GAGVSQSPRYKVTKRGQDVALRCDPISGHVSLYWYRQALGQGPEFLTYFNYEAQQDKSGLPNDRFSAERPEGSISTLTIQRTEQRDSAMYRCASTDLAGVRSNEQFFGPGTRLTVL.

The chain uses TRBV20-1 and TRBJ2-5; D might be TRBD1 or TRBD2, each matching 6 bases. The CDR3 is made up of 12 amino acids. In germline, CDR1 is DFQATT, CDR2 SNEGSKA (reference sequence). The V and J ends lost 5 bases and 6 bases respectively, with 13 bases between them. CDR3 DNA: TGCAGTGCTCTCGGGGGCGGGAAGACCCAGTACTTC. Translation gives CSALGGGKTQYF.

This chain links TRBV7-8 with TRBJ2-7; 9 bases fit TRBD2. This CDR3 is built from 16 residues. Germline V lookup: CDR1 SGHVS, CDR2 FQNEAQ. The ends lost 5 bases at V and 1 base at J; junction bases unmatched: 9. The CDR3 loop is CASSPLAGALSYEQYF. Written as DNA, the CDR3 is TGTGCCAGCAGCCCATTAGCGGGGGCTCTGTCCTACGAGCAGTACTTC. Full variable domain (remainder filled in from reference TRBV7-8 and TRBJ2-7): GAGVSQSPRYKVAKRGQDVALRCDPISGHVSLFWYQQALGQGPEFLTYFQNEAQLDKSGLPSDRFFAERPEGSVSTLKIQRTQQEDSAVYLCASSPLAGALSYEQYFGPGTRLTVT.

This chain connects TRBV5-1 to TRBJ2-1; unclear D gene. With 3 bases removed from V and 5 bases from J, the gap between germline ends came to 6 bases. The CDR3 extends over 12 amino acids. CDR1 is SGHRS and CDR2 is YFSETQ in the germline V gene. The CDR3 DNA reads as TGCGCCAGCAGCTCCGACGACAATGAGCAGTTCTTC. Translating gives CASSSDDNEQFF.

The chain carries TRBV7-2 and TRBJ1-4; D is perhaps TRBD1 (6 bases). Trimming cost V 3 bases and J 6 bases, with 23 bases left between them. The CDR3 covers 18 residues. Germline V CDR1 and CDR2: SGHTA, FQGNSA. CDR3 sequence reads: CASSFDGASGEFYEKLFF. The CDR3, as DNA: TGTGCCAGCAGCTTCGACGGTGCTTCAGGGGAGTTTTATGAAAAACTGTTTTTT.

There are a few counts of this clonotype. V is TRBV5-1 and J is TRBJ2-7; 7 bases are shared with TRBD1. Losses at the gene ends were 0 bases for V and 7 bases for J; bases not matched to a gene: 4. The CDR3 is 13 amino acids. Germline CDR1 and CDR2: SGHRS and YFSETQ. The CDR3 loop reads CASSLVQGVEQYF. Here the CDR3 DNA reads TGCGCCAGCAGCTTGGTCCAGGGGGTTGAGCAGTACTTC.